This T cell receptor beta chain comes out of a study of metastatic and nonmetastatic thyroid tumors. The overall study: For malignant and benign thyroid patients, tumor or nodule tissue and blood were the sources whose repertoires were compared. Whole-study results and caveats: Relative to benign nodules, malignant thyroid tumors were reportedly characterized by significantly elevated TCR beta diversity in blood and tumor.

Original methodology: The distant-metastasis classifier for papillary thyroid cancer was built from CDR3 differences across clinicopathological groups. Using MiXCR, TCRdb re-called clones from the PCR reads. These V and J calls derive from TCRdb rather than the authors' analysis. The sample consists of 9,500 to 12,000 clones, approximately 30% of them appearing once. In this sample, this clone is medium-sized. Antigen: not known. With 6 bases clipped from V and 1 base from J, the junction kept 12 bases outside the gene matches. Germline V gene sequence: CDR1 SNHLY, CDR2 FYNNEI. The CDR3 totals 18 residues. Before thyroid surgery, none of the patients had received any treatment.

The gene calls are TRBV2 and TRBJ1-6, with 7 bases aligning to TRBD1. The sequencing input was adjacent normal tissue. The source is a male donor with papillary thyroid cancer or a benign thyroid nodule (not recorded which). Some clones in this sample may be carry-over from other donors' samples. The CDR3 bases are TGTGCCAGCAGATATCGACAGGGCTTGACGTCCTATAATTCACCCCTCCACTTT. This translates into CASRYRQGLTSYNSPLHF. The complete variable domain, with remaining parts taken from reference TRBV2 and TRBJ1-6, reads EPEVTQTPSHQVTQMGQEVILRCVPISNHLYFYWYRQILGQKVEFLVSFYNNEISEKSEIFDDQFSVERPDGSNFTLKIRSTKLEDSAMYFCASRYRQGLTSYNSPLHFGNGTRLTVT.